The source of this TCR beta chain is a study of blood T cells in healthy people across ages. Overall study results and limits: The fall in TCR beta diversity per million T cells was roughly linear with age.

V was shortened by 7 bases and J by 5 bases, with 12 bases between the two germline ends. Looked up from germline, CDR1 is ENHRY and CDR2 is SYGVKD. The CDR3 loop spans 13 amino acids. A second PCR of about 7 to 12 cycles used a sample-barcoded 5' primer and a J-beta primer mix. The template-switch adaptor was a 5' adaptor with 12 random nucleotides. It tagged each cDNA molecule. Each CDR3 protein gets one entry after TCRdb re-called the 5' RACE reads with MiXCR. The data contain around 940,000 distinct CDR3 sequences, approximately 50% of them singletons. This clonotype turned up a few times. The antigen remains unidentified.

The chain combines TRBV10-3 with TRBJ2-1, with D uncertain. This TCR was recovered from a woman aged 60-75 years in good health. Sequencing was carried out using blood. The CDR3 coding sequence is TGTGCCATCATGGCAGTAAGGGACAATGAGCAGTTCTTC. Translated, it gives CAIMAVRDNEQFF.